The 15 T cell receptor beta chains below were found in one sample sequenced in a study of blood T cell repertoires in COVID-19. The repertoire was sequenced with immunoSEQ multiplex PCR; TCRdb's copy has only in-frame clones and lacks some. The data hold 190,000 or so clones, with approximately 81% observed a single time. Material: PBMCs or T cells enriched from blood (not recorded which). These TCRs come from a man aged 40-49 years who had recovered from COVID-19.

The rearrangement joins TRBV6-5 to TRBJ2-5; TRBD2 matches at 12 bases. Unmatched junction bases numbered 5, after V lost 6 bases and J lost 6 bases. Germline lookup yields CDR1 MNHEY and CDR2 SVGAGI. This CDR3 is 14 amino acids long. CDR3 region: CASRAGLAGQTQYF. In DNA form, the CDR3 reads TGTGCCAGCAGAGCGGGACTAGCGGGTCAGACCCAGTACTTC.

The chain is built from TRBV9 and TRBJ2-7, with TRBD2 identical over 12 bases. This CDR3 region has 16 residues. Looked up from germline, CDR1 is SGDLS and CDR2 is YYNGEE. Trimming took 3 bases from V and 5 from J; bases not matched to a gene: 9. Here the CDR3 reads CASSAQRLAGVHEQYF. The CDR3, as DNA: TGTGCCAGCAGCGCCCAGAGACTAGCGGGAGTTCACGAGCAGTACTTC.

The V gene is TRBV19, the J gene TRBJ2-1, with 8 bases fitting TRBD1. This CDR3 spans 16 amino acids. With V trimmed by 5 bases and J by 6 bases, 12 bases remained unmatched. Germline V gene lookup returns CDR1 LNHDA and CDR2 SQIVND (reference sequence). DNA of the CDR3: TGTGCCAGTAGTCCCTCCGGGACAGGCGGGTTCAATGAGCAGTTCTTC. This gives the protein CASSPSGTGGFNEQFF.

The chain carries TRBV6-4 and TRBJ2-3; 10 bases match TRBD2. From germline, CDR1 is MRHNA and CDR2 SNTAGT. The CDR3 runs to 14 residues. With 6 bases clipped from V and 3 bases from J, the junction kept 3 bases outside the gene matches. The CDR3 nucleotides read TGTGCCAGCAGCCTAGCGGGAGAGACAGATACGCAGTATTTT. Translated: CASSLAGETDTQYF.

The rearrangement uses TRBV5-4 and TRBJ2-3; D not resolved. The germline V gene encodes CDR1 SGHNT and CDR2 YYREEE (reference sequence). The ends were cut back, 1 base at V and 2 bases at J, with 11 bases in the middle. There are 15 residues in the CDR3. The CDR3 sequence: CASSLIEENTDTQYF. The CDR3 bases are TGTGCCAGCAGCTTGATCGAGGAGAACACAGATACGCAGTATTTT.

The chain is built from TRBV5-6 and TRBJ2-7, with TRBD2 identical over 11 bases. Germline V lookup: CDR1 SGHDT, CDR2 YYEEEE. The CDR3 spans 16 residues. Losses at the gene ends were 0 bases for V and 4 bases for J; bases not matched to a gene: 6. The CDR3 DNA is TGTGCCAGCAGCTTGGCCGCGGGACTAGCGGAGTACGAGCAGTACTTC. Its protein product is CASSLAAGLAEYEQYF.

This chain links TRBV24-1 with TRBJ2-7; TRBD1 matches at 9 bases. V dropped 3 bases and J dropped 5; count of bases not matched to a gene: 1. The CDR3 spans 13 residues. Germline values: CDR1 KGHDR, CDR2 SFDVKD. The CDR3, as DNA: TGTGCCACCAGTGATGACAGGGGGAACGAGCAGTACTTC. Its protein is CATSDDRGNEQYF.

The chain combines TRBV4-1 with TRBJ2-7; perhaps TRBD2 as D (6 bases). V lost 6 bases and J 7 bases, leaving 10 bases between the germline ends. The CDR3 length is 11 residues. CDR1 and CDR2 (germline): MGHRA, YSYEKL. The CDR3 is CASRQGGEQYF. Here the CDR3 DNA reads TGCGCCAGCAGGCAGGGAGGAGAGCAGTACTTC.

The sample holds one count of this clone. The chain carries TRBV5-6 and TRBJ1-2; 9 nucleotides line up with TRBD1. This CDR3 comprises 14 residues. Trimming removed 4 bases from V and 7 bases from J; junction bases left unmatched: 8. Germline V lookup: CDR1 SGHDT, CDR2 YYEEEE. DNA for the CDR3: TGTGCCAGCAGCCCAGGACAGGGGAGGGGTGGCTACACCTTC. Amino acids: CASSPGQGRGGYTF.

This clone has just one count. The chain employs TRBV4-1 and TRBJ1-1; perhaps TRBD1 as D (6 bases). V was cut by 2 bases and J by 1 base, with 11 bases left in between. This CDR3 is 15 amino acids long. The germline V gene has CDR1 MGHRA and CDR2 YSYEKL. CDR3 loop: CASSQWGLGNTEAFF. In DNA form, the CDR3 reads TGCGCCAGCAGCCAATGGGGGCTCGGGAACACTGAAGCTTTCTTT.

This clone turned up a few times. V gene TRBV6-5 combines with J gene TRBJ1-1; the match to TRBD1 covers 8 bases. With V trimmed by 5 bases and J by 10 bases, 15 bases remained unmatched. CDR1 is MNHEY and CDR2 is SVGAGI in the germline V gene. The CDR3 totals 15 residues. CDR3 sequence: CASSNIKAGGARAFF. The CDR3 DNA is TGTGCCAGCAGTAATATAAAAGCAGGGGGCGCTCGAGCTTTCTTT.

The V and J genes are TRBV2 and TRBJ2-5; possible D gene TRBD2, 6 bases. Germline values: CDR1 SNHLY, CDR2 FYNNEI. This CDR3 region has 12 residues. V shed 7 bases and J shed 4 bases, with 10 bases lying between them. CDR3 amino acids: CASTRGGETQYF. DNA for the CDR3: TGTGCCAGCACGCGGGGAGGAGAGACCCAGTACTTC.

The chain couples TRBV10-1 to TRBJ1-2, with 7 bases identical to TRBD1. CDR1 is WNHNN, CDR2 SYGVQD, per germline (reference sequence). Trimming at V came to 2 bases and at J to 4 bases, leaving 13 bases not matched to a gene. The CDR3 length is 17 residues. CDR3 DNA sequence: TGCGCCAGCAGTGAGACAGGGGTCCTGGGCACGGTCTATGGCTACACCTTC. It translates to CASSETGVLGTVYGYTF.

This chain uses TRBV20-1 with TRBJ2-7; 8 nucleotides match TRBD2. The CDR3 loop spans 14 amino acids. Germline lookup yields CDR1 DFQATT and CDR2 SNEGSKA (reference sequence). The V gene end was trimmed by 3 bases and the J gene end by 2 bases; junction bases not matched to a gene: 6. CDR3 residues: CSASEAGLAYEQYF. The CDR3 nucleotides read TGCAGTGCTAGTGAGGCGGGACTAGCCTACGAGCAGTACTTC.

This chain joins TRBV4-1 and TRBJ2-7; tentative D call: TRBD1 (5 bases). V lost 2 bases and J 0 bases, leaving 11 bases between the germline ends. The CDR3 extends over 15 amino acids. Per the germline V gene, CDR1 is MGHRA and CDR2 is YSYEKL. The CDR3, as DNA: TGCGCCAGCAGCCAATTCTACAGGCCCTCCTACGAGCAGTACTTC. Translating gives CASSQFYRPSYEQYF.